This T cell receptor (beta chain) was observed in a study of PD-1 blockade in classical Hodgkin lymphoma. As for the study in general: Intravenous infusions of nivolumab 3 mg/kg reached patients every 2 weeks.

Indicated time point: cycle 4 day 1 (C4D1), after 5 to 7 weeks of nivolumab. Every patient had relapsed following autologous stem cell transplantation, and cohorts differed in brentuximab vedotin exposure. By magnetic negative selection, CD4+ T cells were purified from thawed PBMCs. The data were produced by immunoSEQ multiplex PCR, yet TCRdb's version contains in-frame clones alone and is incomplete. The sample holds roughly 30,000 clones, more than 80% seen once. This CDR3 is built from 14 residues. The germline V gene has CDR1 SGHRS and CDR2 YFSETQ. V dropped 4 bases and J dropped 6; count of bases not matched to a gene: 7.

The chain uses TRBV5-1 and TRBJ2-7, with 10 bases fitting TRBD1. This receptor was taken from a human donor with classical Hodgkin lymphoma. Sequencing used CD4+ T cells from blood, obtained before the fourth cycle of nivolumab. Here the CDR3 reads CASSGGQGSSEQYF. CDR3 sequence (DNA): TGCGCCAGCAGCGGGGGACAGGGGAGTAGCGAGCAGTACTTC.